The clone carrying this T cell receptor beta chain was found a few times. Its specificity is unknown. The record originates from a study of T cell repertoires in cytomegalovirus infection. The germline gives CDR1 DFQATT, CDR2 SNEGSKA (reference sequence). The ends lost 3 bases at V and 6 bases at J; junction bases unmatched: 13. CDR3 length equals 15 residues. Each CDR3 protein gets one entry after TCRdb re-called the reads with MiXCR. Among 95,000 to 120,000 distinct CDR3 sequences listed, 30% to 35% were seen once. The source of this sequence is a human donor in good health (CMV status not recorded). Some clones in this sample may be carry-over from other donors' samples. The V and J genes are TRBV20-1 and TRBJ1-1; 7 bases fit TRBD1. This sample comprised CD8+ T cells from cultured PBMCs, obtained from culture after CMV antigen stimulation. The CDR3 here is CSASGGKQGWSEAFF. As DNA, the CDR3 is TGCAGTGCTAGTGGAGGAAAACAGGGGTGGTCTGAAGCTTTCTTT.